The 17 T cell receptor beta chains presented below share a single source sample, sequenced in a study of response to subunit inactivated influenza vaccine. TCRdb redid the calling of the RT-PCR reads with MiXCR, one entry per CDR3 protein. The sample carries some 160,000 distinct CDR3 sequences, 11% recorded once. This specimen consisted of non-naive T cells sorted from PBMCs, obtained more than 35 days after vaccination. The receptors stem from a man aged 50 or older who received an inactivated influenza vaccine.

The gene calls are TRBV2 and TRBJ2-5, with a tentative D call TRBD1 (6 bases). This CDR3 has 13 residues. CDR1 is SNHLY and CDR2 is FYNNEI in the germline V gene. V lost 3 bases to trimming and J lost 5 bases, with 10 bases between them. The CDR3 reads CASSEARGETQYF. The CDR3 DNA reads as TGTGCCAGCAGTGAGGCTAGGGGGGAGACCCAGTACTTC.

This chain joins TRBV20-1 and TRBJ2-7; D is tentatively TRBD1 or TRBD2 (5 bases each). Trimming stripped 0 bases from V and 3 bases from J, with 6 bases between. CDR3 length equals 12 residues. Germline V gene data show CDR1 as DFQATT and CDR2 as SNEGSKA (reference sequence). The CDR3 sequence: CSARDGGYEQYF. The CDR3 coding sequence is TGCAGTGCTAGAGATGGGGGCTACGAGCAGTACTTC.

This clonotype was observed at least ten times. The CDR3 end shows no conserved phenylalanine or tryptophan, and so a read error is likely. The limits of the CDR3 on the DNA are not certain, so only TCRdb's listed CDR3 is given. The chain couples TRBV20-1 to TRBJ1-1; the DNA was not used to check the table's D call, TRBD1. Inclusive of both ends, the CDR3 amounts to 10 amino acids. Germline CDR1 is DFQATT and CDR2 is SNEGSKA (reference sequence). This chain's CDR3 is CSARRQGVSL.

Turning to this clonotype: This may stem from a read error, because a much larger clone lies one nucleotide away. The V and J genes are TRBV20-1 and TRBJ2-3; D is ambiguous. The CDR3 spans 13 residues. The germline gives CDR1 DFQATT, CDR2 SNEGSKA (reference sequence). Trimming shortened V by 2 bases and J by 1 base, and 7 bases separated the two germline ends. The CDR3 protein is CSARRWRTDTQYF. The CDR3, as DNA: TGCAGTGCTAGAAGGTGGCGCACAGATACGCAGTATTTT.

The rearrangement uses TRBV12-3 or TRBV12-4 and TRBJ2-1, with 11 bases aligning to TRBD2. J lost 4 bases, V lost 5 bases, and 10 bases had no gene match. The CDR3 is made up of 17 amino acids. CDR3 sequence (DNA): TGTGCCAGCAGTGGGGCTAGCGGGGGGAGCAGGTACAATGAGCAGTTCTTC. This codes for CASSGASGGSRYNEQFF.

V usage is TRBV5-1 and J usage is TRBJ2-7; TRBD2 might be the D (6 bases). The V end lost 4 bases, the J end lost 1 base, and 12 bases lay between the germline ends. Germline assignment: CDR1 SGHRS and CDR2 YFSETQ. This CDR3 region has 14 residues. The CDR3 loop reads CASSPGDGSYEQYF. CDR3 nucleotide sequence: TGCGCCAGCAGCCCGGGGGACGGTTCCTACGAGCAGTACTTC. Based on the CDR3 plus reference TRBV5-1 and TRBJ2-7, the full variable domain is KAGVTQTPRYLIKTRGQQVTLSCSPISGHRSVSWYQQTPGQGLQFLFEYFSETQRNKGNFPGRFSGRQFSNSRSEMNVSTLELGDSALYLCASSPGDGSYEQYFGPGTRLTVT.

The V and J genes are TRBV20-1 and TRBJ2-7; D perhaps matches TRBD2 (5 bases). The germline gives CDR1 DFQATT, CDR2 SNEGSKA (reference sequence). Trimming stripped 3 bases from V and 2 bases from J, with 17 bases between. The CDR3 spans 15 residues. In nucleotides, the CDR3 is TGCAGTGCTAGTATGGGTCGTGGGAGTCCCTACGAGCAGTACTTC. The encoded protein is CSASMGRGSPYEQYF.

This clonotype was detected a few times. The genes are TRBV5-1 and TRBJ2-7; D perhaps matches TRBD2 (6 bases). There are 16 residues in the CDR3. V dropped 0 bases and J dropped 7 bases, with 20 bases sitting between them. The germline gives CDR1 SGHRS, CDR2 YFSETQ. CDR3 DNA sequence: TGCGCCAGCAGCTTGGAGGGCGGGACGGGTTCTGGGGAGCAGTACTTC. Its translation: CASSLEGGTGSGEQYF.

The chain is built from TRBV29-1 and TRBJ2-3; D may be TRBD1 (5 bases). The ends were cut back, 3 bases at V and 6 bases at J, with 13 bases in the middle. This CDR3 is built from 13 residues. Germline V gene data show CDR1 as SQVTM and CDR2 as ANQGSEA. The CDR3 coding sequence is TGCAGCGTTGATCCAGGGTATCTCGATACGCAGTATTTT. It specifies CSVDPGYLDTQYF.

The J gene is TRBJ2-5, the V gene TRBV19, with D possibly TRBD1 on 6 matching bases. V dropped 3 bases and J dropped 4 bases, with 9 bases sitting between them. Germline assignment: CDR1 LNHDA and CDR2 SQIVND (reference sequence). The CDR3 has 13 residues. CDR3 bases: TGTGCCAGTAGTATGGGCAGGGGAGAGACCCAGTACTTC. It translates to CASSMGRGETQYF.

This clonotype occurred a few times. The chain has TRBV20-1 and TRBJ1-1; D is possibly TRBD1 (6 bases). V lost 1 base and J 1 base, leaving 10 bases between the germline ends. The CDR3 consists of 14 residues. The germline V gene encodes CDR1 DFQATT and CDR2 SNEGSKA (reference sequence). CDR3 amino acids: CSARVAGANTEAFF. CDR3 sequence (DNA): TGCAGTGCTAGAGTGGCAGGGGCGAACACTGAAGCTTTCTTT.

This clonotype was detected many times. In nucleotides, the CDR3 is TGTGCCAGCAGCTCCTCCCTAATTATCACTGGGGCCAACGTCCTGACTTTC. Protein sequence: CASSSSLIITGANVLTF. The chain uses TRBV7-2 and TRBJ2-6; D gene uncertain. Germline CDR1 and CDR2: SGHTA and FQGNSA. The CDR3 is 17 residues long. The V end was cut by 4 bases, the J end by 2 bases, with 15 bases between.

The table lists this clonotype with many counts. The chain recombines TRBV11-3 with TRBJ2-1, with TRBD1 identical over 12 bases. Germline V CDR1 and CDR2: SGHNT, YENEEA. After removal of 5 bases from V and 6 bases from J, the junction contained 8 bases not matched to a gene. This CDR3 contains 16 residues. CDR3 protein: CASSSRSGQGANEQFF. As DNA, the CDR3 is TGTGCCAGCAGCAGCAGATCGGGACAGGGGGCCAATGAGCAGTTCTTC.

The chain joins TRBV6-2 or TRBV6-3 to TRBJ2-7; 9 bases align to TRBD1. With V trimmed by 2 bases and J by 3 bases, 2 bases remained unmatched. The germline V gene encodes CDR1 MNHEY and CDR2 SVGEGT. The CDR3 totals 14 residues. CDR3 loop: CASSYGTGLYEQYF. The CDR3 DNA is TGTGCCAGCAGTTACGGGACAGGGCTCTACGAGCAGTACTTC.

The chain recombines TRBV7-6 with TRBJ2-3; 7 positions match TRBD2. V shed 1 base and J 4 bases; nucleotides not matched to a gene: 5. Germline V gene data show CDR1 as SGHVS and CDR2 as FNYEAQ. CDR3 length: 15 amino acids. CDR3 residues: CASSLESGVADTQYF. CDR3 in DNA: TGTGCCAGCAGCTTAGAGAGCGGGGTCGCAGATACGCAGTATTTT.

This chain joins TRBV13 and TRBJ2-7; 9 positions agree with TRBD1. The trim removed 4 bases at V and 3 bases at J, leaving 7 bases unmatched. The CDR3 consists of 15 residues. Germline CDR1 and CDR2: PRHDT and FYEKMQ (reference sequence). Here the CDR3 reads CASSSTGGGGYEQYF. In nucleotides, the CDR3 is TGTGCCAGCAGCTCAACAGGGGGCGGCGGCTACGAGCAGTACTTC.

This clonotype was detected a few times. The J gene is TRBJ2-2, the V gene TRBV7-8; D gene uncertain. The CDR3 totals 15 residues. V dropped 4 bases and J dropped 5 bases, with 14 bases sitting between them. Per germline, CDR1 SGHVS and CDR2 FQNEAQ. The CDR3 is CASSSGSVRTGELFF. The CDR3, as DNA: TGTGCCAGCAGCTCGGGCTCCGTTAGGACCGGGGAGCTGTTTTTT.